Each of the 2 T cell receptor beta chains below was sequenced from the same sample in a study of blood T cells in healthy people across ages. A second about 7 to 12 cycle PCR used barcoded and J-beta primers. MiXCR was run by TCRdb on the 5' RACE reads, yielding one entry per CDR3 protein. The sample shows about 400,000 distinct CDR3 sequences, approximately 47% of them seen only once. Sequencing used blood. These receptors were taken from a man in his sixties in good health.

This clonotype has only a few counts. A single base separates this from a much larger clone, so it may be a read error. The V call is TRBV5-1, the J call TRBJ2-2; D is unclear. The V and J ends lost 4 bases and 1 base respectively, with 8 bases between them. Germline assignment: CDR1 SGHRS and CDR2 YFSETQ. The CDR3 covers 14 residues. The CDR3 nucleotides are TGCGCCAGCAGCGTGGCCAGGAACACCGGGGAGCTGTTTTTT. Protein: CASSVARNTGELFF. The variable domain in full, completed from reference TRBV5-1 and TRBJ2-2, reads KAGVTQTPRYLIKTRGQQVTLSCSPISGHRSVSWYQQTPGQGLQFLFEYFSETQRNKGNFPGRFSGRQFSNSRSEMNVSTLELGDSALYLCASSVARNTGELFFGEGSRLTVL.

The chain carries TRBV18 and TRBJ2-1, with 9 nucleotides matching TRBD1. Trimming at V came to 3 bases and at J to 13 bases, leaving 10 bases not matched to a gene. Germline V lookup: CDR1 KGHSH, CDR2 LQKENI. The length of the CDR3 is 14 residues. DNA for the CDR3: TGTGCCAGCTCACCTTCAAGACAGGGGGTGCTACAGTTCTTC. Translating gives CASSPSRQGVLQFF.